The T cell receptor (beta chain) under discussion was sequenced for a study of shared clonotypes between healthy human individuals. The study's findings and limits: The authors expected sequencing depth to affect clonotype sharing among donors. In general, naive subsets displayed greater estimated richness than memory subsets did.

The CDR3 has 14 residues. Trimming cost V 5 bases and J 6 bases; bases outside gene matches: 3. CDR1 is LNHDA, CDR2 SQIVND, per germline (reference sequence). Of note for this clone: The target antigen is unknown.

The repertoire was sequenced with immunoSEQ multiplex PCR; TCRdb's copy has only in-frame clones and lacks some. This table holds roughly 2.2 million clones, 92% found once. Division of CD4+ cells produced a CD45RA+ naive subset and a CD45RA-negative memory subset. The sequenced sample consisted of naive CD4+ T cells from PBMCs. This sample's subset: CD45RA+ positively selected. This sequence was found in a young man in good health. Some clones in this sample may be carry-over from other donors' samples. The V gene is TRBV19, the J gene TRBJ1-5; TRBD1 matches at 11 bases. As DNA, the CDR3 is TGTGCCAGTAGTCTAGGACAGGGGGCTCAGCCCCAGCATTTT. Protein sequence: CASSLGQGAQPQHF.